The clone carrying this TCR beta chain was seen just once. Germline CDR1 reads SGHVT; CDR2 reads SQSDAQ. Deletions cut 6 bases from V and 8 bases from J, with 16 bases between. The CDR3 extends over 13 amino acids. Via MiXCR, TCRdb re-called the reads, giving one row per CDR3 protein. The sample lists 200,000 or so distinct CDR3 sequences; 25% to 30% were seen once. The data stem from a study of T cell repertoires in cytomegalovirus infection. The receptor comes from a human donor in good health (CMV status not recorded). Some clones in this sample may be carry-over from other donors' samples. Sequencing was carried out using PBMCs. The rearrangement links TRBV7-4 to TRBJ1-2; D may be TRBD1 (5 bases). CDR3 residues: CASSVSGQGGYTF. CDR3 DNA: TGTGCCAGCAGTGTCTCAGGGCAGGGCGGCTACACCTTC.